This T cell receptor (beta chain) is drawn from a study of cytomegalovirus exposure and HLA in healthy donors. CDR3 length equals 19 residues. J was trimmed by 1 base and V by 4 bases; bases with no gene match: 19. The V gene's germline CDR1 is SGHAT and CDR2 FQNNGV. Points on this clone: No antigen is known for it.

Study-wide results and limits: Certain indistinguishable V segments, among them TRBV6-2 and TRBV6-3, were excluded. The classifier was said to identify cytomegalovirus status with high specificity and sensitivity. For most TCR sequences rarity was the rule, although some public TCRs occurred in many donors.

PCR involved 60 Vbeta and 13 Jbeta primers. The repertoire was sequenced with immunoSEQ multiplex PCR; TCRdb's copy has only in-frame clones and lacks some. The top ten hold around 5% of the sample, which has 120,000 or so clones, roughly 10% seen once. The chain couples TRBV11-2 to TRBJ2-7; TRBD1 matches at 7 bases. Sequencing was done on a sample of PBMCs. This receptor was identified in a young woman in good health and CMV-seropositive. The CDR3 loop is CASSYDPGTATKISYEQYF. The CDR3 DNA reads TGTGCCAGCAGCTACGACCCAGGGACAGCTACCAAAATTTCCTACGAGCAGTACTTC.